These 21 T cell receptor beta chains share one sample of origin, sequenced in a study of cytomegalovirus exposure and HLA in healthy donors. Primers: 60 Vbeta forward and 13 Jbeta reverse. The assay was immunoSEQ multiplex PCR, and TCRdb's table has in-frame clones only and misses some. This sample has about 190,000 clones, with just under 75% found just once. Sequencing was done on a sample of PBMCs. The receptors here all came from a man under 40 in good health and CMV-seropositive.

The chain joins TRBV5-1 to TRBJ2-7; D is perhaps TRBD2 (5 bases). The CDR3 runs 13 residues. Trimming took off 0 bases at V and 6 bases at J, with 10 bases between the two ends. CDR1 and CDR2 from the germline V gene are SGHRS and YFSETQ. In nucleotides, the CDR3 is TGCGCCAGCAGCTTGGCCCTAGAGGGCGAGCAGTACTTC. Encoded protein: CASSLALEGEQYF.

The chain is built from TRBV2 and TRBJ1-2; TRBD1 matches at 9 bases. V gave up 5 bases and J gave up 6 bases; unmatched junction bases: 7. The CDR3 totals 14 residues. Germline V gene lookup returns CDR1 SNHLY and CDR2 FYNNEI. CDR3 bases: TGTGCCAGCAGTCTACAGGGGGCGCAGGATGGCTACACCTTC. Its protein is CASSLQGAQDGYTF.

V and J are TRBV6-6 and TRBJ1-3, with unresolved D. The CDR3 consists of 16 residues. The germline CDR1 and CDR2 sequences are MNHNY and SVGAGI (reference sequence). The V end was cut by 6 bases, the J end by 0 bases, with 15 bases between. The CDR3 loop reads CASRPRGGVSGNTIYF. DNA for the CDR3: TGTGCCAGCAGGCCCCGGGGTGGGGTCTCTGGAAACACCATATATTTT.

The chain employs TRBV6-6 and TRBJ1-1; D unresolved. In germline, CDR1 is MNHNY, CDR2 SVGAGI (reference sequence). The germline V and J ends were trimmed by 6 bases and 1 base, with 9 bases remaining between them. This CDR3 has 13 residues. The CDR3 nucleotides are TGTGCCAGCAGCCCACAAACGAACACTGAAGCTTTCTTT. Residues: CASSPQTNTEAFF.

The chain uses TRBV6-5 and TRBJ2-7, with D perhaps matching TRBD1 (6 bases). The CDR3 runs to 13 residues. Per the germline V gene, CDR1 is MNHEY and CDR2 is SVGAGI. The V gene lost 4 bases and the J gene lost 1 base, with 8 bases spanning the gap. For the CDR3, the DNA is TGTGCCAGCAGTTGGGGGACATCCTACGAGCAGTACTTC. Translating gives CASSWGTSYEQYF.

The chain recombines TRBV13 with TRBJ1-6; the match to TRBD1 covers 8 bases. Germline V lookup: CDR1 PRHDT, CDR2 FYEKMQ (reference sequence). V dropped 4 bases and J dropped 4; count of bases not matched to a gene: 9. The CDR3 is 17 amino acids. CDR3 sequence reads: CASSSRQGQRYNSPLHF. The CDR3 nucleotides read TGTGCCAGCAGCTCCCGACAGGGGCAAAGGTATAATTCACCCCTCCACTTT.

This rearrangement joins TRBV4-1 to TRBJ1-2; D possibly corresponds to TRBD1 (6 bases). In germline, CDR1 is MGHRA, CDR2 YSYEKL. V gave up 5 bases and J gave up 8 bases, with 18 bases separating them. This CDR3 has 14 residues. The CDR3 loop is CASSIHRVQGGYTF. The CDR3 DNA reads TGCGCCAGCAGCATCCACAGGGTTCAAGGAGGCTACACCTTC.

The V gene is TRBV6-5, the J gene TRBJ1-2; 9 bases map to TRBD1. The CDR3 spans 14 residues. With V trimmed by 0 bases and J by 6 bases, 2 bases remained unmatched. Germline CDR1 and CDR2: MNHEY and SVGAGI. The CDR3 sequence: CASSYSTGGNGYTF. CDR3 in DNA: TGTGCCAGCAGTTACTCGACAGGGGGGAATGGCTACACCTTC.

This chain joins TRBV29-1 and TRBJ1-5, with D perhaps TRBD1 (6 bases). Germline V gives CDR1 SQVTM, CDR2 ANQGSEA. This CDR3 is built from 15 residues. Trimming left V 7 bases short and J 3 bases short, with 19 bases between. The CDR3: CSAGRGLWANQPQHF. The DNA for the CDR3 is TGCAGCGCCGGCAGGGGCCTTTGGGCCAATCAGCCCCAGCATTTT.

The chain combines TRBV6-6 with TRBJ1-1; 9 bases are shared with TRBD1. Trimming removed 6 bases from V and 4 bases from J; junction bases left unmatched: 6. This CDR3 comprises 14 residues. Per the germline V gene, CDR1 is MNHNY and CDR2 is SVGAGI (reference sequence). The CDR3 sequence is CASSWDRVGTEAFF. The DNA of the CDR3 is TGTGCCAGCAGCTGGGACAGGGTGGGCACTGAAGCTTTCTTT.

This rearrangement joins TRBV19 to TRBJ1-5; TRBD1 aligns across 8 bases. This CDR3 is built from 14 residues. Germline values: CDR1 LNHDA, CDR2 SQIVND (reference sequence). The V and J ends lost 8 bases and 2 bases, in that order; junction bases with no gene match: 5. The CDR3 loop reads CASVPGQGNQPQHF. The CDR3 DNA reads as TGTGCCAGTGTTCCGGGACAGGGCAATCAGCCCCAGCATTTT. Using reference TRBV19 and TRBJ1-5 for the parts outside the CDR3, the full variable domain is DGGITQSPKYLFRKEGQNVTLSCEQNLNHDAMYWYRQDPGQGLRLIYYSQIVNDFQKGDIAEGYSVSREKKESFPLTVTSAQKNPTAFYLCASVPGQGNQPQHFGDGTRLSIL.

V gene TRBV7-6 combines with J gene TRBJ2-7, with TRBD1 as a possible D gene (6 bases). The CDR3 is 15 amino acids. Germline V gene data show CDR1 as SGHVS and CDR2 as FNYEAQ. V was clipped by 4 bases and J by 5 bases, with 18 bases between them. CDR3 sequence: CASSSTTGTSDEQYF. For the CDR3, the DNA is TGTGCCAGCAGCTCCACCACCGGGACATCGGACGAGCAGTACTTC.

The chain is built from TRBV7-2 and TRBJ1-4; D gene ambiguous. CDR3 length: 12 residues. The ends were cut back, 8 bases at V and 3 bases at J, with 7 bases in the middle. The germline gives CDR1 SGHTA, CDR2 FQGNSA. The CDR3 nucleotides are TGTGCCAGCGCCCAGTCTAATGAAAAACTGTTTTTT. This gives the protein CASAQSNEKLFF.

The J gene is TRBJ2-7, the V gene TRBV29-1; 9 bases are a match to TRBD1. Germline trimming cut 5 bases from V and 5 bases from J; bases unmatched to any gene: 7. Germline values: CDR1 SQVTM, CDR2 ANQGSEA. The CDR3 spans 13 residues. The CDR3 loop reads CSVPGDRADEQYF. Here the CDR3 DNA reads TGCAGCGTTCCAGGGGACAGGGCTGACGAGCAGTACTTC.

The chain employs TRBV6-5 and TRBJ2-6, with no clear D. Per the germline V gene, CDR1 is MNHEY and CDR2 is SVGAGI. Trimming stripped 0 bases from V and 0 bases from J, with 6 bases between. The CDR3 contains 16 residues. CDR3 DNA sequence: TGTGCCAGCAGTTACTCTACAGACTCTGGGGCCAACGTCCTGACTTTC. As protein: CASSYSTDSGANVLTF.

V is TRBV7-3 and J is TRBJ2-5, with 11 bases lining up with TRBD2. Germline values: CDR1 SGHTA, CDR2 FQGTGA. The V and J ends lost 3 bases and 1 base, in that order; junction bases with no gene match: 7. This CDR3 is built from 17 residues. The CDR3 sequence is CASSLGLLAGAQETQYF. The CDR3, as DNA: TGTGCCAGCAGCTTGGGCCTACTAGCGGGGGCCCAAGAGACCCAGTACTTC.

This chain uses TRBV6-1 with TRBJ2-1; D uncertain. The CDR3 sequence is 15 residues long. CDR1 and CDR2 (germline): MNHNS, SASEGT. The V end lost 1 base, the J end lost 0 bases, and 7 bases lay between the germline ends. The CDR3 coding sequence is TGTGCCAGCAGTGAAGAGAGTAGCTCCTACAATGAGCAGTTCTTC. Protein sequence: CASSEESSSYNEQFF.

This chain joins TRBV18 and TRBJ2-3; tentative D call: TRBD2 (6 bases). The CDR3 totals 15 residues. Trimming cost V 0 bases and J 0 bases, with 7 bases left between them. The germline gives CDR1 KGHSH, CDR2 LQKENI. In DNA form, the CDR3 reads TGTGCCAGCTCACCACCGGGGACTAGCACAGATACGCAGTATTTT. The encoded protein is CASSPPGTSTDTQYF. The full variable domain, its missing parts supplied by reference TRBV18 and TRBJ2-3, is NAGVMQNPRHLVRRRGQEARLRCSPMKGHSHVYWYRQLPEEGLKFMVYLQKENIIDESGMPKERFSAEFPKEGPSILRIQQVVRGDSAAYFCASSPPGTSTDTQYFGPGTRLTVL.

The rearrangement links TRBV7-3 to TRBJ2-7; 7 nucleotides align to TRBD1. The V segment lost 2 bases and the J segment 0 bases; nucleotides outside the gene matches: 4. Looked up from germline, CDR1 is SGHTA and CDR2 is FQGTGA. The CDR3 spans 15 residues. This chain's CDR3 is CASSLYRDSSYEQYF. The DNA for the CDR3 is TGTGCCAGCAGCTTATATAGGGACAGCTCCTACGAGCAGTACTTC.

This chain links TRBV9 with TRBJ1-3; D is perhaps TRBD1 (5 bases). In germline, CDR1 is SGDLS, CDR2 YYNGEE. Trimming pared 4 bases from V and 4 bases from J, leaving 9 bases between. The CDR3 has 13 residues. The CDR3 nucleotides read TGTGCCAGCAGCTTAGAGGGGGGAAACACCATATATTTT. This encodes CASSLEGGNTIYF. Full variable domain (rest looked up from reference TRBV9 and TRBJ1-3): DSGVTQTPKHLITATGQRVTLRCSPRSGDLSVYWYQQSLDQGLQFLIQYYNGEERAKGNILERFSAQQFPDLHSELNLSSLELGDSALYFCASSLEGGNTIYFGEGSWLTVV.

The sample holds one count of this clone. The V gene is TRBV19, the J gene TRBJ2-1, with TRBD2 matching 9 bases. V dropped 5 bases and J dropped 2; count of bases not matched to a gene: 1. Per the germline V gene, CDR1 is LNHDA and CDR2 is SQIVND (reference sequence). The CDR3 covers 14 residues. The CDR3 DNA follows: TGTGCCAGTAGTCGCGGGAGGGCCTACAATGAGCAGTTCTTC. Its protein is CASSRGRAYNEQFF.